A selection of T cell receptor beta chains follows, all from one sample in a study of tumor and adjacent non-tumor tissue in lung cancer. Via MiXCR, TCRdb re-called the multiplex PCR reads, giving one row per CDR3 protein. The profile shows approximately 79,000 distinct CDR3 sequences, about three fifths of them singletons. The sequenced sample was lung tumor tissue. The receptors stem from a man aged 65 to 79 with non-small cell lung cancer. Both conserved end residues are part of each CDR3. Fields, in order: D gene, CDR3 length, clone size, V gene, J gene, CDR3 protein, CDR3 DNA. The D gene is left open where the match is weak. Clone size is given for some rows only: seen once, a few or many times, or a class if the clone is expanded.

NA	12	NA	TRBV29-1	TRBJ1-2	CSVEIGGGGYTF	TGCAGCGTTGAAATAGGAGGAGGGGGCTACACCTTC
NA	15	NA	TRBV6-1	TRBJ1-4	CANSEVVLPNEKLLF	TGTGCCAACAGTGAAGTCGTCTTACCAAATGAAAAACTGCTTTTT
NA	18	NA	TRBV24-1	TRBJ2-6	CATSDPGTRRSGANVLTF	TGTGCCACCAGTGATCCCGGGACACGCCGCTCTGGGGCCAACGTCCTGACTTTC
TRBD2	17	NA	TRBV5-1	TRBJ2-2	CASGYFRSSGISGELFF	TGCGCCAGCGGGTACTTCAGGAGTAGCGGGATCTCCGGGGAGCTGTTTTTT
TRBD1	12	many	TRBV6-6	TRBJ2-7	CASEGASYEQYF	TGTGCCAGCGAGGGGGCCTCCTACGAGCAGTACTTC
NA	12	many	TRBV29-1	TRBJ2-7	CSGSLGTYEQYF	TGCAGCGGAAGTTTAGGGACCTACGAGCAGTACTTC
TRBD1	14	NA	TRBV2	TRBJ2-5	CASRGQEYQETQYF	TGTGCCAGCAGGGGACAGGAATACCAAGAGACCCAGTACTTC
NA	14	NA	TRBV12-3/TRBV12-4	TRBJ2-7	CASGRAGGPYEQYF	TGTGCCAGCGGGCGAGCAGGAGGACCCTACGAGCAGTACTTC
NA	17	NA	TRBV28	TRBJ2-2	CAGSSPVLGLNTGELFF	TGTGCCGGCAGTTCCCCGGTTTTAGGGCTGAACACCGGGGAGCTGTTTTTT
NA	14	NA	TRBV11-2	TRBJ2-2	CASKRQRYTWELFF	TGTGCCAGCAAGAGGCAGAGGTACACCTGGGAGCTGTTTTTT
NA	16	NA	TRBV6-2/TRBV6-3	TRBJ2-1	CAGRGLSGRIYNEQFF	TGTGCCGGCAGGGGCCTTAGCGGAAGAATATACAATGAGCAGTTCTTC
TRBD1	15	few	TRBV15	TRBJ2-7	CATSIRQGGFYEQYF	TGTGCCACCAGCATCAGACAGGGGGGGTTTTACGAGCAGTACTTC
NA	13	few	TRBV7-9	TRBJ1-2	CASSLEGDYGHTF	TGTGCCAGCAGCTTGGAAGGGGACTATGGCCACACCTTC
NA	14	few	TRBV11-2	TRBJ2-5	CVSSPRQAKGTQYF	TGTGTCAGCAGCCCTAGACAGGCGAAAGGGACTCAGTACTTC
TRBD2	16	NA	TRBV11-3	TRBJ2-3	CVSSLQGGRAGDTQCF	TGTGTCAGCAGCTTACAGGGCGGGAGGGCCGGAGATACGCAGTGTTTT
NA	15	NA	TRBV4-2	TRBJ2-7	CASSQMSSRPYEQCF	TGTGCCAGCAGCCAAATGTCTAGCAGACCCTACGAGCAGTGCTTC
NA	13	NA	TRBV11-2	TRBJ2-2	CANSPQGTGGLFF	TGTGCCAACAGTCCACAGGGGACCGGGGGACTGTTTTTT
NA	14	many	TRBV29-1	TRBJ2-1	CSVGWRGTPGGQFF	TGCAGCGTTGGATGGAGGGGCACCCCGGGCGGGCAGTTCTTC
NA	15	NA	TRBV6-1	TRBJ1-6	CASSELSSNNSPLHF	TGTGCCAGCAGTGAATTGAGCTCCAATAATTCACCCCTCCACTTT
NA	12	NA	TRBV24-1	TRBJ1-1	CATSEPGTEAFF	TGTGCCACCAGTGAGCCGGGCACTGAAGCTTTCTTT
NA	14	few	TRBV20-1	TRBJ1-1	CSARGRTGLTEAFF	TGCAGTGCTAGAGGTCGGACGGGTCTCACTGAAGCTTTCTTT
TRBD1	15	NA	TRBV11-2	TRBJ2-7	CAGSLEGQGVYEQYF	TGTGCCGGCAGCTTAGAGGGACAGGGGGTCTACGAGCAGTACTTT
TRBD1	13	NA	TRBV6-5	TRBJ1-4	CSSRGGGGGKLFF	TGTTCCAGCAGAGGGGGCGGAGGTGGAAAACTGTTTTTT
TRBD2	14	NA	TRBV6-1	TRBJ2-3	CASRRLAVLHTQYF	TGTGCCAGTAGACGACTAGCGGTACTACATACGCAGTATTTT
TRBD1	12	many	TRBV12-3/TRBV12-4	TRBJ1-4	CASTGTVGKLFF	TGTGCCAGCACCGGGACAGTCGGAAAACTGTTTTTT
NA	11	few	TRBV11-1	TRBJ1-1	CASSLGSEAFF	TGTGCCAGCAGCCTCGGGAGTGAAGCTTTCTTT